The 32 T cell receptor beta chains listed next were all sequenced from one sample in a study of T cells after yellow fever vaccination. MiXCR, applied by TCRdb to the 5' RACE reads, yields one record per CDR3 protein. The sample lists under 500,000 distinct CDR3 sequences, under 20% occurring once. Sequenced here: PBMCs, sampled before the yellow fever booster vaccination. These receptors were obtained from a young man who received the YFV17D yellow fever vaccine.

This clonotype occurred a few times. The chain couples TRBV13 to TRBJ1-3; the D is unclear. This CDR3 contains 15 residues. Germline values: CDR1 PRHDT, CDR2 FYEKMQ (reference sequence). Trimming stripped 5 bases from V and 2 bases from J, with 13 bases between. CDR3 in amino acids: CASSPGFGPGNTIYF. CDR3 in DNA: TGTGCCAGCAGCCCAGGTTTCGGGCCTGGAAACACCATATATTTT. Together with reference TRBV13 and TRBJ1-3, the CDR3 gives the full variable domain: AAGVIQSPRHLIKEKRETATLKCYPIPRHDTVYWYQQGPGQDPQFLISFYEKMQSDKGSIPDRFSAQQFSDYHSELNMSSLELGDSALYFCASSPGFGPGNTIYFGEGSWLTVV.

This clonotype appeared a few times. This rearrangement joins TRBV7-9 to TRBJ2-1; 10 bases align to TRBD2. The CDR3 has 13 residues. Germline V gene data show CDR1 as SEHNR and CDR2 as FQNEAQ (reference sequence). V trimming: 10 bases; J trimming: 2 bases; junction bases outside the gene matches: 2. The CDR3 spells CATLAGAYNEQFF. CDR3 DNA: TGTGCCACCCTAGCGGGGGCCTACAATGAGCAGTTCTTC.

This clonotype was seen more than once but under ten times. The gene calls are TRBV6-5 and TRBJ2-6; D possibly corresponds to TRBD2 (5 bases). Deletions cut 2 bases from V and 8 bases from J, with 7 bases between. Germline CDR1 MNHEY, CDR2 SVGAGI. CDR3 length: 13 residues. The CDR3 loop is CASSYRETNVLTF. The CDR3 nucleotides are TGTGCCAGCAGTTACAGGGAGACCAACGTCCTGACTTTC.

The gene calls are TRBV5-6 and TRBJ1-5; TRBD1 matches at 7 bases. Trimming took 4 bases from V and 2 from J; bases not matched to a gene: 6. The CDR3 has 15 residues. Germline V CDR1 and CDR2: SGHDT, YYEEEE. The CDR3 spells CASSPYRGGNQPQHF. CDR3 DNA: TGTGCCAGCAGCCCTTACAGGGGAGGCAATCAGCCCCAGCATTTT.

In its sample, this clonotype was seen many times. The chain couples TRBV7-6 to TRBJ1-1; D not certain. CDR3 length: 14 amino acids. From germline, CDR1 is SGHVS and CDR2 FNYEAQ. Trimming pared 5 bases from V and 4 bases from J, leaving 14 bases between. This chain's CDR3 is CASSLGGPGTEAFF. The CDR3 DNA sequence: TGTGCCAGCAGCCTGGGAGGGCCGGGCACTGAAGCTTTCTTT.

This chain links TRBV15 with TRBJ1-5; unclear D gene. Germline V lookup: CDR1 LNHNV, CDR2 YYDKDF (reference sequence). The CDR3 runs 15 residues. The V end was cut by 0 bases, the J end by 5 bases, with 11 bases between. CDR3 in DNA: TGTGCCACCAGCAGAGACGGGGTATCGGATCAGCCCCAGCATTTT. It encodes CATSRDGVSDQPQHF. The full variable domain, in which reference TRBV15 and TRBJ1-5 provide the parts outside the CDR3, is DAMVIQNPRYQVTQFGKPVTLSCSQTLNHNVMYWYQQKSSQAPKLLFHYYDKDFNNEADTPDNFQSRRPNTSFCFLDIRSPGLGDTAMYLCATSRDGVSDQPQHFGDGTRLSIL.

V usage is TRBV4-1 and J usage is TRBJ1-1; 7 nucleotides match TRBD1. The CDR3 runs to 16 residues. With 1 base clipped from V and 4 bases from J, the junction kept 9 bases outside the gene matches. The germline V gene has CDR1 MGHRA and CDR2 YSYEKL. CDR3 in amino acids: CASSQVLGQVGTEAFF. Written as DNA, the CDR3 is TGCGCCAGCAGCCAAGTCCTAGGACAGGTTGGCACTGAAGCTTTCTTT.

This clonotype has more than one count but fewer than ten. V usage is TRBV7-2 and J usage is TRBJ1-1, with a tentative D call TRBD1 (6 bases). The V gene lost 2 bases and the J gene lost 3 bases, with 13 bases spanning the gap. CDR3 length: 15 amino acids. CDR1 is SGHTA and CDR2 is FQGNSA in the germline V gene. In DNA, the CDR3 is TGTGCCAGCAGCTTAAACCAGGGGTCGGACACTGAAGCTTTCTTT. This gives the protein CASSLNQGSDTEAFF.

The sample holds a few counts of this clonotype. This rearrangement joins TRBV10-3 to TRBJ2-5; TRBD2 matches 9 bases. Looked up from germline, CDR1 is ENHRY and CDR2 is SYGVKD. V trimming: 5 bases; J trimming: 2 bases; junction bases outside the gene matches: 6. The CDR3 covers 15 residues. DNA for the CDR3: TGTGCCATCAGTCAGGCTAGCGGGATTCAAGAGACCCAGTACTTC. Amino acids: CAISQASGIQETQYF.

The gene calls are TRBV20-1 and TRBJ1-4; D uncertain. The CDR3 is 14 amino acids. Trimming took off 6 bases at V and 6 bases at J, with 17 bases between the two ends. Germline V gene lookup returns CDR1 DFQATT and CDR2 SNEGSKA (reference sequence). Here the CDR3 DNA reads TGCAGTGCGAGCGCGCCTGTGGGCGATGAAAAACTGTTTTTT. The encoded protein is CSASAPVGDEKLFF.

In its sample, this clonotype was seen a few times. The rearrangement joins TRBV7-2 to TRBJ2-2; 7 positions agree with TRBD1. The trim removed 5 bases at V and 4 bases at J, leaving 13 bases unmatched. The CDR3 has 17 residues. Germline CDR1 is SGHTA and CDR2 is FQGNSA. CDR3 protein: CASSPSAQGGATGELFF. The CDR3 coding sequence is TGTGCCAGCAGCCCTTCTGCGCAAGGGGGCGCCACCGGGGAGCTGTTTTTT. Based on the CDR3 plus reference TRBV7-2 and TRBJ2-2, the full variable domain is GAGVSQSPSNKVTEKGKDVELRCDPISGHTALYWYRQSLGQGLEFLIYFQGNSAPDKSGLPSDRFSAERTGGSVSTLTIQRTQQEDSAVYLCASSPSAQGGATGELFFGEGSRLTVL.

The rearrangement joins TRBV28 to TRBJ2-5; D might be TRBD2 (6 bases). Trimming took off 6 bases at V and 9 bases at J, with 20 bases between the two ends. The CDR3 loop spans 14 amino acids. Per germline, CDR1 MDHEN and CDR2 SYDVKM. For the CDR3, the DNA is TGTGCCAGCAGGTCTGGCGATTTCTGGGAGGCCCAGTACTTC. It is translated as CASRSGDFWEAQYF. Looking up the rest from reference TRBV28 and TRBJ2-5 gives the full variable domain: DVKVTQSSRYLVKRTGEKVFLECVQDMDHENMFWYRQDPGLGLRLIYFSYDVKMKEKGDIPEGYSVSREKKERFSLILESASTNQTSMYLCASRSGDFWEAQYFGPGTRLLVL.

This clonotype came up a few times. The chain joins TRBV29-1 to TRBJ2-7, with D perhaps assigned TRBD1 or TRBD2 (5 bases each). Germline V gene sequence: CDR1 SQVTM, CDR2 ANQGSEA. V lost 7 bases and J lost 4, with 11 bases in between. This CDR3 has 11 amino acids. The CDR3 reads CSAGTAYEQYV. Written as DNA, the CDR3 is TGCAGCGCCGGGACGGCATACGAGCAGTACGTC.

This chain connects TRBV2 to TRBJ1-1; D remains unclear. From germline, CDR1 is SNHLY and CDR2 FYNNEI. The CDR3 has 14 residues. V lost 8 bases and J 0 bases, leaving 13 bases between the germline ends. CDR3 sequence: CASGRDIMNTEAFF. The CDR3 coding sequence is TGTGCCAGCGGAAGGGATATTATGAACACTGAAGCTTTCTTT.

This chain connects TRBV7-8 to TRBJ2-2, with a possible D match to TRBD1 (5 bases). The CDR3 is 14 amino acids. CDR1 and CDR2 (germline): SGHVS, FQNEAQ. Deletions cut 5 bases from V and 6 bases from J, with 13 bases between. Here the CDR3 DNA reads TGTGCCAGCAGCCTCCAGGGTTGGTCCGGGGAGCTGTTTTTT. Amino acids: CASSLQGWSGELFF. Variable domain in full (rest from reference TRBV7-8 and TRBJ2-2): GAGVSQSPRYKVAKRGQDVALRCDPISGHVSLFWYQQALGQGPEFLTYFQNEAQLDKSGLPSDRFFAERPEGSVSTLKIQRTQQEDSAVYLCASSLQGWSGELFFGEGSRLTVL.

This clonotype was detected only a few times. V gene TRBV10-3 combines with J gene TRBJ2-5, with 12 positions matching TRBD2. The CDR3 has 18 amino acids. Germline CDR1 ENHRY, CDR2 SYGVKD. The J segment lost 1 base and the V segment lost 0 bases, leaving 6 bases of the junction unmatched. The CDR3 region is CAISESRLAGVPQETQYF. In DNA form, the CDR3 reads TGTGCCATCAGTGAGTCGAGACTAGCGGGGGTTCCCCAAGAGACCCAGTACTTC.

This chain connects TRBV29-1 to TRBJ1-1; tentative D call: TRBD1 (5 bases). Trimming cost V 6 bases and J 0 bases, with 14 bases left between them. The CDR3 is 14 amino acids. The germline CDR1 and CDR2 sequences are SQVTM and ANQGSEA. CDR3 sequence reads: CSVPRGGMNTEAFF. In DNA, the CDR3 is TGCAGCGTCCCCCGTGGGGGGATGAACACTGAAGCTTTCTTT.

This clonotype was seen a few times. This chain links TRBV20-1 with TRBJ2-5, with 9 bases that match TRBD2. J was trimmed by 2 bases and V by 4 bases; bases with no gene match: 5. The germline CDR1 and CDR2 sequences are DFQATT and SNEGSKA (reference sequence). The CDR3 covers 14 residues. The CDR3 spells CSATPAGGQETQYF. In DNA, the CDR3 is TGCAGTGCTACCCCCGCGGGGGGGCAAGAGACCCAGTACTTC.

Only a few counts were recorded for this clonotype. The CDR3 is CASSLVQGVSPLHF. The CDR3 bases are TGCGCCAGCAGCTTGGTACAGGGGGTTTCACCCCTCCACTTT. The chain has TRBV5-1 and TRBJ1-6; 8 bases line up with TRBD1. The J segment lost 9 bases and the V segment lost 0 bases, leaving 2 bases of the junction unmatched. CDR1 SGHRS and CDR2 YFSETQ come from the germline V gene. The CDR3 length is 14 residues.

The V and J genes are TRBV24-1 and TRBJ2-5; D may be TRBD1 (7 bases). The CDR3 is 16 residues long. Trimming took off 4 bases at V and 3 bases at J, with 17 bases between the two ends. Per the germline V gene, CDR1 is KGHDR and CDR2 is SFDVKD. The CDR3 is CATSEDPDREEETQYF. The DNA of the CDR3 is TGTGCCACCAGTGAGGACCCCGACAGGGAGGAAGAGACCCAGTACTTC.

This clonotype was counted ten times or more. The CDR3 here is CASSLDREDSPLHF. The CDR3, as DNA: TGCGCCAGCAGCTTGGACAGGGAGGATTCACCCCTCCACTTT. The chain carries TRBV5-1 and TRBJ1-6; D may be TRBD1 (6 bases). CDR3 size: 14 residues. V dropped 0 bases and J dropped 8 bases, with 9 bases sitting between them. The germline gives CDR1 SGHRS, CDR2 YFSETQ.

V gene TRBV12-3 or TRBV12-4 combines with J gene TRBJ2-1, with D possibly called TRBD1 or TRBD2 (5 bases each). The germline V and J ends were trimmed by 8 bases and 6 bases, with 14 bases remaining between them. The CDR3 is made up of 13 amino acids. CDR3 sequence: CASGVGVVNEQFF. CDR3 in DNA: TGTGCCAGCGGAGTGGGGGTGGTCAATGAGCAGTTCTTC.

The sample holds a few counts of this clonotype. The rearrangement links TRBV5-6 to TRBJ1-2; maybe TRBD1 (6 bases). V was shortened by 0 bases and J by 2 bases, with 11 bases between the two germline ends. This CDR3 spans 15 amino acids. Germline V gene data show CDR1 as SGHDT and CDR2 as YYEEEE. This CDR3 reads CASSLAPGTNYGYTF. The CDR3 DNA sequence: TGTGCCAGCAGCTTGGCCCCCGGGACAAACTATGGCTACACCTTC.

The chain has TRBV4-2 and TRBJ2-7, with 8 nucleotides matching TRBD2. CDR1 is LGHNA and CDR2 is YNFKEQ in the germline V gene. This CDR3 is built from 17 residues. J lost 5 bases, V lost 2 bases, and 14 bases had no gene match. CDR3 in amino acids: CASSQPPGGAGRHEQYF. The CDR3 DNA reads as TGTGCCAGCAGCCAACCCCCCGGGGGGGCGGGCAGACACGAGCAGTACTTC.

The table lists this clonotype with a few counts. The J gene is TRBJ2-7, the V gene TRBV6-5, with 8 bases fitting TRBD2. Germline loops: CDR1 MNHEY, CDR2 SVGAGI. CDR3 length: 14 amino acids. The J segment lost 3 bases and the V segment lost 6 bases, leaving 7 bases of the junction unmatched. The CDR3 spells CASRRAGEVYEQYF. The CDR3 DNA reads as TGTGCCAGCAGAAGAGCGGGGGAGGTCTACGAGCAGTACTTC.

The sample holds a few counts of this clonotype. The V and J genes are TRBV2 and TRBJ2-2; TRBD2 matches 9 bases. The V segment lost 6 bases and the J segment 2 bases; nucleotides outside the gene matches: 10. There are 17 residues in the CDR3. Germline V CDR1 and CDR2: SNHLY, FYNNEI. CDR3 sequence (DNA): TGTGCCAGCAGCCCCTCGCGGGGGGGGCCAAACACCGGGGAGCTGTTTTTT. Amino acid sequence: CASSPSRGGPNTGELFF. Variable domain in full (rest from reference TRBV2 and TRBJ2-2): EPEVTQTPSHQVTQMGQEVILRCVPISNHLYFYWYRQILGQKVEFLVSFYNNEISEKSEIFDDQFSVERPDGSNFTLKIRSTKLEDSAMYFCASSPSRGGPNTGELFFGEGSRLTVL.

The chain joins TRBV6-2 or TRBV6-3 to TRBJ2-1; 8 nucleotides match TRBD1. The CDR3 length is 14 residues. Germline V gives CDR1 MNHEY, CDR2 SVGEGT. V shed 6 bases, J shed 9 bases, and the junction held 10 bases outside the gene matches. CDR3 sequence reads: CASSLIGQGGEQFF. The CDR3 nucleotides read TGTGCCAGCAGCCTCATTGGACAGGGCGGTGAGCAGTTCTTC.

The sample holds a few counts of this clonotype. The chain couples TRBV4-1 to TRBJ1-5; no definite D call. The CDR3 is 13 amino acids. V lost 1 base, J lost 7 bases, and 8 bases lay in between. Looked up from germline, CDR1 is MGHRA and CDR2 is YSYEKL. Written as DNA, the CDR3 is TGCGCCAGCAGCCAAGTTATCCTCCAGCCCCAGCATTTT. Amino acid sequence: CASSQVILQPQHF.

This clonotype was seen at least ten times. V and J are TRBV7-3 and TRBJ2-1; 8 bases map to TRBD2. Germline V CDR1 and CDR2: SGHTA, FQGTGA. The CDR3 is made up of 16 amino acids. After removal of 2 bases from V and 3 bases from J, the junction contained 6 bases not matched to a gene. CDR3 sequence: CASSLRAGDLYNEQFF. In DNA form, the CDR3 reads TGTGCCAGCAGCTTACGAGCGGGGGACCTCTACAATGAGCAGTTCTTC.

This chain connects TRBV7-2 to TRBJ1-5; D ambiguous. Trimming pared 3 bases from V and 0 bases from J, leaving 12 bases between. The CDR3 is 16 amino acids. Germline V CDR1 and CDR2: SGHTA, FQGNSA. The CDR3 DNA follows: TGTGCCAGCAGCTTGGAAGGTACTAATAGCAATCAGCCCCAGCATTTT. The encoded protein is CASSLEGTNSNQPQHF.

The chain joins TRBV6-5 to TRBJ1-2; 9 bases agree with TRBD1. This CDR3 has 15 amino acids. The germline V gene encodes CDR1 MNHEY and CDR2 SVGAGI. V lost 2 bases to trimming and J lost 2 bases; unmatched junction nucleotides: 3. The CDR3 sequence: CASSYGQGLNYGYTF. CDR3 in DNA: TGTGCCAGCAGTTACGGACAGGGGTTGAACTATGGCTACACCTTC.

This clonotype was seen a handful of times. The CDR3 coding sequence is TGTGCCAGCAGCCCGAGAGGACAGGTTATGAACACTGAAGCTTTCTTT. Encoded protein: CASSPRGQVMNTEAFF. The V and J genes are TRBV7-9 and TRBJ1-1, with TRBD1 identical over 7 bases. The trim removed 5 bases at V and 0 bases at J, leaving 9 bases unmatched. Germline V gives CDR1 SEHNR, CDR2 FQNEAQ (reference sequence). CDR3 length equals 16 residues. Complete variable domain (other parts from reference TRBV7-9 and TRBJ1-1): DTGVSQNPRHKITKRGQNVTFRCDPISEHNRLYWYRQTLGQGPEFLTYFQNEAQLEKSRLLSDRFSAERPKGSFSTLEIQRTEQGDSAMYLCASSPRGQVMNTEAFFGQGTRLTVV.